A selection of T cell receptor beta chains follows, all from one sample in a study of blood T cells in healthy people across ages. Using its own MiXCR run on the 5' RACE reads, TCRdb lists one record per CDR3 protein. The sample shows 800,000 to 1,300,000 distinct CDR3 sequences, roughly 24% of them seen only once. These data were also reused for a study on T cells of mothers and their children.

Material: blood. Source of these receptors: a girl aged 2-10 years in good health. Each CDR3 is given with its conserved first and last residue. D genes are given only for firm matches. For some rows the clone size is stated as once, few or many, or as a class when expanded; others skip it.

size	V	D	J	length	CDR3	DNA
.	TRBV7-2	.	TRBJ2-6	14	CASSLDSGAGVLTF	TGTGCCAGCAGCTTAGACTCCGGGGCCGGCGTCCTGACTTTC
.	TRBV15	TRBD1	TRBJ2-7	15	CATSRARTGTYEQYF	TGTGCCACCAGCAGAGCCAGGACAGGGACCTACGAGCAGTACTTC
many	TRBV28	.	TRBJ1-4	12	CASQDSAGKLFF	TGTGCCAGCCAGGACAGCGCCGGAAAACTGTTTTTT
few	TRBV5-6	TRBD1	TRBJ1-2	15	CASNLDRERGYGYTF	TGTGCCAGCAACTTGGACAGGGAAAGAGGCTATGGCTACACCTTC
.	TRBV12-3/TRBV12-4	.	TRBJ2-5	13	CASATPPQETQYF	TGTGCCAGCGCGACCCCTCCGCAAGAGACCCAGTACTTC
few	TRBV24-1	.	TRBJ1-6	14	CATQESSYNSPLHF	TGTGCCACGCAGGAGAGCTCCTATAATTCACCCCTCCACTTT
.	TRBV6-2/TRBV6-3	TRBD2	TRBJ2-5	13	CASHLAGEETQYF	TGTGCCAGTCACCTAGCGGGGGAAGAGACCCAGTACTTC
.	TRBV4-3	TRBD1	TRBJ2-4	14	CASSQATGRYIQYF	TGCGCCAGCAGCCAAGCGACAGGGAGATACATTCAGTACTTC
once	TRBV13	.	TRBJ2-4	15	CASSLGGTVGDIQYF	TGTGCCAGCAGCTTAGGCGGGACGGTTGGGGACATTCAGTACTTC
few	TRBV7-6	TRBD2	TRBJ2-5	18	CASSSSSGGAIGQETQYF	TGTGCCAGCAGCTCTTCTAGCGGGGGGGCTATAGGCCAAGAGACCCAGTACTTC
few	TRBV20-1	.	TRBJ1-3	14	CSARDGDSGNTIYF	TGCAGTGCTAGAGACGGGGACTCTGGAAACACCATATATTTT
few	TRBV7-2	.	TRBJ2-1	13	CASSLDYHNEQFF	TGTGCCAGCAGCTTAGACTACCACAATGAGCAGTTCTTC
.	TRBV24-1	TRBD1	TRBJ2-5	16	CATSESGQGGLETQYF	TGTGCCACCAGTGAGTCGGGACAGGGAGGCCTAGAGACCCAGTACTTC
.	TRBV20-1	.	TRBJ2-5	14	CSASPNSGWETQYF	TGCAGTGCTAGCCCCAACAGCGGCTGGGAGACCCAGTACTTC
.	TRBV7-2	.	TRBJ1-4	15	CASSLYGWGNEKLFF	TGTGCCAGCAGCTTATATGGGTGGGGTAATGAAAAACTGTTTTTT
.	TRBV11-3	.	TRBJ1-1	14	CATSPGGMNTEAFF	TGTGCCACCAGCCCAGGAGGGATGAACACTGAAGCTTTCTTT
.	TRBV5-1	TRBD1	TRBJ2-5	14	CASSLGTGMKTQYF	TGCGCCAGCAGCTTGGGGACAGGTATGAAGACCCAGTACTTC
few	TRBV4-2	.	TRBJ1-2	13	CASSQDSNYGYTF	TGTGCCAGCAGCCAAGATTCTAACTATGGCTACACCTTC
.	TRBV7-3	.	TRBJ2-1	15	CASSLGGQSYNEQFF	TGTGCCAGCAGCTTAGGGGGGCAGTCCTACAATGAGCAGTTCTTC
few	TRBV6-5	TRBD2	TRBJ2-7	15	CASSYQLAGRYEQYF	TGTGCCAGCAGTTACCAACTAGCGGGAAGGTACGAGCAGTACTTC
.	TRBV20-1	TRBD2	TRBJ2-7	15	CSARDASGSPYEQYF	TGCAGTGCTAGAGACGCTAGCGGGAGCCCCTACGAGCAGTACTTC
.	TRBV7-2	.	TRBJ2-2	14	CASSLGWNSGELFF	TGTGCCAGCAGCTTAGGGTGGAATTCCGGGGAGCTGTTTTTT
.	TRBV19	TRBD1	TRBJ1-1	16	CASSIGWGQGGSEAFF	TGTGCCAGTAGTATTGGGTGGGGACAGGGGGGGTCTGAAGCTTTCTTT
few	TRBV3-1	.	TRBJ2-1	12	CASSQDSRQQFF	TGTGCCAGCAGCCAAGACTCCCGGCAGCAGTTCTTC
.	TRBV9	TRBD2	TRBJ2-1	15	CASSVVGGAYNEQFF	TGTGCCAGCAGCGTAGTCGGGGGGGCCTACAATGAGCAGTTCTTC
.	TRBV20-1	.	TRBJ2-1	13	CSAREDEYNEQFF	TGCAGTGCTAGAGAGGATGAATACAATGAGCAGTTCTTC
.	TRBV12-3/TRBV12-4	TRBD2	TRBJ2-5	16	CASSLATAGGGETQYF	TGTGCCAGCAGTTTAGCTACGGCGGGAGGGGGTGAGACCCAGTACTTC
few	TRBV6-1	.	TRBJ2-7	14	CASSEEVITYEQYF	TGTGCCAGCAGTGAAGAGGTCATTACCTACGAGCAGTACTTC
few	TRBV27	.	TRBJ2-7	15	CASSLSRETGYEQYF	TGTGCCAGCAGTTTGTCGCGGGAAACTGGTTACGAGCAGTACTTC
.	TRBV29-1	.	TRBJ1-1	10	CSATLGEAFF	TGCAGCGCGACTTTGGGTGAAGCTTTCTTT
few	TRBV2	.	TRBJ2-1	11	CASSGRWVEFF	TGTGCCAGCAGTGGCCGTTGGGTGGAGTTCTTC
.	TRBV6-5	TRBD1	TRBJ2-7	14	CASAISTGNHEQYF	TGTGCCAGCGCAATTTCGACAGGGAACCACGAGCAGTACTTC
.	TRBV20-1	.	TRBJ2-5	14	CSAKLGIPQETQYF	TGCAGTGCTAAATTGGGGATACCTCAAGAGACCCAGTACTTC
.	TRBV7-9	TRBD1	TRBJ2-5	15	CASSLPGQGQETQYF	TGTGCCAGCAGCCTCCCGGGACAGGGACAAGAGACCCAGTACTTC
.	TRBV4-3	.	TRBJ1-6	16	CASSQEFGRADSPLHF	TGCGCCAGCAGCCAAGAATTCGGCAGGGCCGATTCACCCCTCCACTTT
few	TRBV7-6	.	TRBJ2-2	14	CASSLREEGRELFF	TGTGCCAGCAGCTTAAGAGAGGAAGGCAGGGAGCTGTTTTTT
few	TRBV3-1	TRBD1	TRBJ1-2	17	CASSQEVGDRGKDGYTF	TGTGCCAGCAGCCAAGAGGTTGGGGACAGGGGGAAGGATGGCTACACCTTC
few	TRBV19	.	TRBJ1-2	15	CASSMDWELKNGYTF	TGTGCCAGTAGTATGGACTGGGAGCTCAAGAATGGCTACACCTTC
many	TRBV7-9	.	TRBJ2-7	12	CASSLPSYEQYF	TGTGCCAGCAGCTTACCCTCCTACGAGCAGTACTTC
many	TRBV29-1	.	TRBJ2-1	11	CSVGGYNEQFF	TGCAGCGTTGGCGGCTACAATGAGCAGTTCTTC
.	TRBV5-1	TRBD1	TRBJ1-1	18	CASSPFSLDRAGGTEAFF	TGCGCCAGCAGCCCCTTCTCCCTGGACAGGGCGGGGGGTACTGAAGCTTTCTTT
.	TRBV12-3/TRBV12-4	.	TRBJ1-6	14	CASSFSGRGSPLHF	TGTGCCAGCAGTTTTAGCGGAAGGGGTTCACCCCTCCACTTT
.	TRBV2	TRBD2	TRBJ2-5	15	CASRATSGGGETQYF	TGTGCCAGCAGAGCGACTAGCGGGGGGGGAGAGACCCAGTACTTC